This entry lists 12 T cell receptor beta chains sequenced from one sample in a study of control samples from healthy donors and cancer patients. Sequencing was performed with immunoSEQ multiplex PCR; in TCRdb, only in-frame clones are kept and a portion is missing. This table holds about 150,000 clones, around 90% found once. The sequencing input was blood. Receptors originate from a man younger than 45 in good health.

CDR3 protein: CAWSVGATEAFF. The CDR3 DNA reads TGTGCCTGGAGTGTAGGGGCCACTGAAGCTTTCTTT. The rearrangement joins TRBV30 to TRBJ1-1, with D perhaps matching TRBD1 (5 bases). V gave up 0 bases and J gave up 4 bases, with 6 bases separating them. From germline, CDR1 is GTSNPN and CDR2 SVGIG (reference sequence). The CDR3 is made up of 12 amino acids.

The J gene is TRBJ2-1, the V gene TRBV9; D is undetermined. The CDR3 is made up of 16 amino acids. V gave up 1 base and J gave up 4 bases, with 15 bases separating them. Germline values: CDR1 SGDLS, CDR2 YYNGEE. DNA for the CDR3: TGTGCCAGCAGCGTATTTCGGGCGGCCTCTTACAATGAGCAGTTCTTC. It specifies CASSVFRAASYNEQFF.

This chain links TRBV5-1 with TRBJ1-2; 10 positions match TRBD1. Trimming at V came to 4 bases and at J to 1 base, leaving 4 bases not matched to a gene. This CDR3 region has 15 residues. The germline CDR1 and CDR2 sequences are SGHRS and YFSETQ. This chain's CDR3 is CASSMGQGINYGYTF. The CDR3, as DNA: TGCGCCAGCAGCATGGGACAGGGGATTAACTATGGCTACACCTTC. The full variable domain, in which reference TRBV5-1 and TRBJ1-2 provide the parts outside the CDR3, is KAGVTQTPRYLIKTRGQQVTLSCSPISGHRSVSWYQQTPGQGLQFLFEYFSETQRNKGNFPGRFSGRQFSNSRSEMNVSTLELGDSALYLCASSMGQGINYGYTFGSGTRLTVV.

CDR3 residues: CASSLGQDNSPLHF. For the CDR3, the DNA is TGTGCCAGCTCACTCGGACAGGATAATTCACCCCTCCACTTT. The chain links TRBV18 to TRBJ1-6; TRBD1 aligns across 7 bases. The CDR3 consists of 14 residues. V gave up 4 bases and J gave up 5 bases; unmatched junction bases: 2. The germline V gene encodes CDR1 KGHSH and CDR2 LQKENI.

The V and J genes are TRBV6-5 and TRBJ1-1; D is ambiguous. The CDR3 has 14 amino acids. The germline CDR1 and CDR2 sequences are MNHEY and SVGAGI. V shed 5 bases and J shed 3 bases, with 13 bases lying between them. The CDR3 DNA follows: TGTGCCAGCAGTATTTTAGCAAGTGACACTGAAGCTTTCTTT. It codes for CASSILASDTEAFF.

This rearrangement joins TRBV13 to TRBJ2-1; weak D call: TRBD1 (5 bases). This CDR3 has 15 amino acids. V lost 0 bases and J 8 bases, leaving 14 bases between the germline ends. The V gene's germline CDR1 is PRHDT and CDR2 FYEKMQ (reference sequence). CDR3 DNA sequence: TGTGCCAGCAGCTTAGGGTCCACAGGACGGGATGAGCAGTTCTTC. This encodes CASSLGSTGRDEQFF. Filled out from reference TRBV13 and TRBJ2-1, the complete variable domain reads AAGVIQSPRHLIKEKRETATLKCYPIPRHDTVYWYQQGPGQDPQFLISFYEKMQSDKGSIPDRFSAQQFSDYHSELNMSSLELGDSALYFCASSLGSTGRDEQFFGPGTRLTVL.

This sequence joins TRBV2 and TRBJ2-1; 11 nucleotides line up with TRBD1. The CDR3 spans 19 residues. Germline trimming cut 8 bases from V and 0 bases from J; bases unmatched to any gene: 15. The germline CDR1 and CDR2 sequences are SNHLY and FYNNEI. The DNA for the CDR3 is TGTGCCAGCCGACGGGCCGGACAGGGGGCCCTAAGCTCCTACAATGAGCAGTTCTTC. This sequence encodes CASRRAGQGALSSYNEQFF.

The chain couples TRBV19 to TRBJ2-3, with 10 bases aligning to TRBD1. V shed 7 bases, J shed 7 bases, and the junction held 11 bases outside the gene matches. Germline CDR1 and CDR2: LNHDA and SQIVND (reference sequence). This CDR3 comprises 15 residues. CDR3 sequence (DNA): TGTGCCAGTAAGGGACAGGGGTACCGTGGAAATACGCAGTATTTT. Amino acids: CASKGQGYRGNTQYF.

The CDR3: CASSPIQGYNSPLHF. The DNA of the CDR3 is TGTGCCAGCAGCCCTATCCAGGGGTATAATTCACCCCTCCACTTT. V usage is TRBV7-2 and J usage is TRBJ1-6, with D perhaps matching TRBD1 (6 bases). CDR1 is SGHTA, CDR2 FQGNSA, per germline. This CDR3 has 15 amino acids. With 5 bases removed from V and 4 bases from J, the gap between germline ends came to 12 bases. Supplemented by reference TRBV7-2 and TRBJ1-6, the full variable domain reads GAGVSQSPSNKVTEKGKDVELRCDPISGHTALYWYRQSLGQGLEFLIYFQGNSAPDKSGLPSDRFSAERTGGSVSTLTIQRTQQEDSAVYLCASSPIQGYNSPLHFGNGTRLTVT.

This clone was picked up a small number of times. The gene calls are TRBV15 and TRBJ1-6, with TRBD1 matching 10 bases. The CDR3 loop spans 15 amino acids. With 9 bases clipped from V and 7 bases from J, the junction kept 9 bases outside the gene matches. Germline V gene lookup returns CDR1 LNHNV and CDR2 YYDKDF (reference sequence). CDR3: CATRIGQGGNSPLHF. The CDR3 DNA sequence: TGTGCCACAAGAATCGGACAGGGGGGGAATTCACCCCTCCACTTT.

This chain uses TRBV19 with TRBJ2-7; 9 bases are a match to TRBD1. Per the germline V gene, CDR1 is LNHDA and CDR2 is SQIVND (reference sequence). The CDR3 loop spans 18 amino acids. V lost 4 bases, J lost 0 bases, and 13 bases stayed unmatched. CDR3 sequence (DNA): TGTGCCAGTAGTAAGGGGACAGGGTACCCCTTTGCCTCCTACGAGCAGTACTTC. Translating it yields CASSKGTGYPFASYEQYF.

The chain couples TRBV20-1 to TRBJ1-2; D gene ambiguous. Germline values: CDR1 DFQATT, CDR2 SNEGSKA (reference sequence). The CDR3 has 11 amino acids. Trimming stripped 0 bases from V and 5 bases from J, with 4 bases between. Here the CDR3 DNA reads TGCAGTGCTAGAGAAGATTATGGCTACACCTTC. Translation: CSAREDYGYTF.